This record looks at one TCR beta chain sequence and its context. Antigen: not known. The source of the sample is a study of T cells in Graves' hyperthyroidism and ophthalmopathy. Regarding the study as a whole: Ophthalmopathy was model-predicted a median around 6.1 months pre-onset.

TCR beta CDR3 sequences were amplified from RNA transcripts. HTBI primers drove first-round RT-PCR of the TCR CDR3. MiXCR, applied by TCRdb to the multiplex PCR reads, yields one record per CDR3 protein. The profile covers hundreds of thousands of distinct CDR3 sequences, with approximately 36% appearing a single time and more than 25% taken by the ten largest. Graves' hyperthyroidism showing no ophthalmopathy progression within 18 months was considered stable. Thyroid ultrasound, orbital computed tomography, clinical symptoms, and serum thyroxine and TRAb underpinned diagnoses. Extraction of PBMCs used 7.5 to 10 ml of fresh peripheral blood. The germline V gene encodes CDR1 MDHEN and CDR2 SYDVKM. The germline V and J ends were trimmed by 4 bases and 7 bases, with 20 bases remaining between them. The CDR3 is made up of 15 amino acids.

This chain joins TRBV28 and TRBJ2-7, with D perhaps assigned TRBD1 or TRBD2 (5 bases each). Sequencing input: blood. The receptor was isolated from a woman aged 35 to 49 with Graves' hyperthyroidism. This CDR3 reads CASSSGRTLVGEQYF. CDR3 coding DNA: TGTGCCAGCAGTTCGGGACGGACCTTAGTGGGAGAGCAGTACTTC.